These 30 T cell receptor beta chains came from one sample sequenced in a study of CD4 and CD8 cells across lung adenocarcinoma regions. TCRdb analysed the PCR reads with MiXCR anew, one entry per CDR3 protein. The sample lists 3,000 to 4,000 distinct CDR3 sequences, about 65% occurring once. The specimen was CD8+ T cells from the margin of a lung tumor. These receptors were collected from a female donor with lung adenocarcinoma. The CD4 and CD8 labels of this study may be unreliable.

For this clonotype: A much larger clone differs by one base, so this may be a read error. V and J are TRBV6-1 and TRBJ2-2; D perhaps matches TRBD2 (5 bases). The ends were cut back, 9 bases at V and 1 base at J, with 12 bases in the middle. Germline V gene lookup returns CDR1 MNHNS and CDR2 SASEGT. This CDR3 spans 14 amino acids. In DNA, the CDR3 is TGTGCCAGTACCAGGACTGAGAACACCGGGGAGCTGTTTTTT. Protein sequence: CASTRTENTGELFF.

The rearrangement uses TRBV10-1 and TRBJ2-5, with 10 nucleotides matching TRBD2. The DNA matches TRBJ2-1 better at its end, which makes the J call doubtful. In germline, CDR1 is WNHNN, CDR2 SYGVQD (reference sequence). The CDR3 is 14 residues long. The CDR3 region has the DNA TGCGCCAGCAGTGGGGCTAGCGGGAGCAATGAGCAGTTCTTC. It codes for CASSGASGSNEQFF.

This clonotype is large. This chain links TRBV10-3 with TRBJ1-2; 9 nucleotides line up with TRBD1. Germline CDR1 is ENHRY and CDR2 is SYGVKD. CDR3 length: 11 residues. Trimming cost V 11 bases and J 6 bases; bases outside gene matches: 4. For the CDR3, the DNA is TGTGCCGCCACAGGGGGCGATGGCTACACCTTC. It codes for CAATGGDGYTF.

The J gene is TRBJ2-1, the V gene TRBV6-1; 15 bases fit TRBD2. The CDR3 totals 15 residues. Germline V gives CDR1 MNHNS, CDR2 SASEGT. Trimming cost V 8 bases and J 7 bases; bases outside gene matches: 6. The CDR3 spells CASPRTSGRGNEQFF. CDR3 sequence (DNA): TGTGCCAGCCCCCGGACTAGCGGGAGGGGGAATGAGCAGTTCTTC.

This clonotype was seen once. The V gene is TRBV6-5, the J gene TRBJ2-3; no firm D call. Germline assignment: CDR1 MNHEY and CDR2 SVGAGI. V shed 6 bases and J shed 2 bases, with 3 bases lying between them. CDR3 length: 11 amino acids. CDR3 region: CASRYTDTQYF. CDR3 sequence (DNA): TGTGCCAGCAGGTACACAGATACGCAGTATTTT.

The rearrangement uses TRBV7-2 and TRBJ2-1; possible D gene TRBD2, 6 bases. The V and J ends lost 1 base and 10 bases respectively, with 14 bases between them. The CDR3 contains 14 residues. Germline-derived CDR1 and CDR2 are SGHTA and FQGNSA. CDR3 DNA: TGTGCCAGCAGCTTAGGGCCGGGAGTACCCGAGCAGTTCTTC. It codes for CASSLGPGVPEQFF.

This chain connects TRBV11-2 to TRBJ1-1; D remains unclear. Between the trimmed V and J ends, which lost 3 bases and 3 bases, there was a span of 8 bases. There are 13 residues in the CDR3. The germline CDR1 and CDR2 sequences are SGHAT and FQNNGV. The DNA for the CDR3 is TGTGCCAGCAGCTTCTTTGTGGACACTGAAGCTTTCTTT. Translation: CASSFFVDTEAFF.

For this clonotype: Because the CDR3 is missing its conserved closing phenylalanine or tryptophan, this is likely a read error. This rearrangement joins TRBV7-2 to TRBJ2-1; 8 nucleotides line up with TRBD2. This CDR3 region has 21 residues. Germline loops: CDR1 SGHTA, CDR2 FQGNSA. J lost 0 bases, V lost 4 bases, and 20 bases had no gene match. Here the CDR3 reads CASSSLRGSGAFLSSYNEQFL. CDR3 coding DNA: TGTGCCAGCAGCTCTCTGAGGGGTAGCGGGGCCTTCCTTTCCTCCTACAATGAGCAGTTCTTA.

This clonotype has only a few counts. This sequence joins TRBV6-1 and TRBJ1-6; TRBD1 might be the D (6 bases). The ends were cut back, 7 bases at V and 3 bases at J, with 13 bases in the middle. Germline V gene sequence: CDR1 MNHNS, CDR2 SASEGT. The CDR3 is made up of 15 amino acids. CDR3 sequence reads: CASNTGANYNSPLHF. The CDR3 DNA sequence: TGTGCCAGCAATACGGGGGCGAACTATAATTCACCCCTCCACTTT.

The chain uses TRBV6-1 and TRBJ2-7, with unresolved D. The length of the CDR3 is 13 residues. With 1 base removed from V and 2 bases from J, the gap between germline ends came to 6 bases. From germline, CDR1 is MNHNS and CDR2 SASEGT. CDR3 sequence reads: CASSEEATYEQYF. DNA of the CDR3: TGTGCCAGCAGTGAAGAGGCCACCTACGAGCAGTACTTC.

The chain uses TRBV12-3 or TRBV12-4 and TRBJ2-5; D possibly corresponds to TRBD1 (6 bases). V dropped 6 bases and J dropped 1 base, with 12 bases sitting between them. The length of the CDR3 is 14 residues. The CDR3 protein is CASSHPDSQETQYF. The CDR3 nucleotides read TGTGCCAGCAGCCACCCGGACAGCCAAGAGACCCAGTACTTC.

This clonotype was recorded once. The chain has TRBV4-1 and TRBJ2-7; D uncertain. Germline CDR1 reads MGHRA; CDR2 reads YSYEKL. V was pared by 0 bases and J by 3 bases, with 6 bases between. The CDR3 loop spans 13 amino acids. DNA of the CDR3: TGCGCCAGCAGCCAAGATCGGGTCTACGAGCAGTACTTC. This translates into CASSQDRVYEQYF.

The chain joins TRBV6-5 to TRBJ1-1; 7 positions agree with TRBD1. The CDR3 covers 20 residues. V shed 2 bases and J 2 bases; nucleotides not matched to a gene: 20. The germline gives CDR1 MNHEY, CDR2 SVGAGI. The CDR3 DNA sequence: TGTGCCAGCAGTTACCCCATGAGCGAGGGGGCCCGCCGATTAAACACTGAAGCTTTCTTT. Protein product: CASSYPMSEGARRLNTEAFF.

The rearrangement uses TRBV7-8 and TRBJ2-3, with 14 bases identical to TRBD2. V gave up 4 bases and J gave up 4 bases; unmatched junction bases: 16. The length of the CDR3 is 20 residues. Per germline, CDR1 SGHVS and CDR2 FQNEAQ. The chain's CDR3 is CASSSEPPGLAGVQADTQYF. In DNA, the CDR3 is TGTGCCAGCAGCTCCGAGCCGCCGGGACTAGCGGGAGTACAGGCAGATACGCAGTATTTT.

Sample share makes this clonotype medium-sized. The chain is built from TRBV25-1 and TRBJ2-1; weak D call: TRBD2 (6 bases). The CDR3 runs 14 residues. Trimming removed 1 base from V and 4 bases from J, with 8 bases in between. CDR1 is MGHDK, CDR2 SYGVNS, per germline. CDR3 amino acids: CASSEFREYNEQFF. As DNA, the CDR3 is TGTGCCAGCAGTGAATTTCGGGAGTACAATGAGCAGTTCTTC. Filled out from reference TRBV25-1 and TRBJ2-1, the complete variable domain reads EADIYQTPRYLVIGTGKKITLECSQTMGHDKMYWYQQDPGMELHLIHYSYGVNSTEKGDLSSESTVSRIRTEHFPLTLESARPSHTSQYLCASSEFREYNEQFFGPGTRLTVL.

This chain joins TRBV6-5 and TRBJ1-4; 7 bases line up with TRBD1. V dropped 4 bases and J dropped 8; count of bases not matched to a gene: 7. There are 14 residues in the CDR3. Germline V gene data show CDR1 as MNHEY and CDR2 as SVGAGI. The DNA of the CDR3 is TGTGCCAGCAGTTCGGGGACAGTAGCGGAAAAACTGTTTTTT. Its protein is CASSSGTVAEKLFF.

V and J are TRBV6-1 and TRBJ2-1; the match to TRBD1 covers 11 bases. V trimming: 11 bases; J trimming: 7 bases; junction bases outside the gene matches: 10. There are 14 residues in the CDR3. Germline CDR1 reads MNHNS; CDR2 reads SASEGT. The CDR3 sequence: CAVRPGTGGNEQFF. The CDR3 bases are TGTGCCGTTCGTCCCGGGACAGGGGGTAATGAGCAGTTCTTC.

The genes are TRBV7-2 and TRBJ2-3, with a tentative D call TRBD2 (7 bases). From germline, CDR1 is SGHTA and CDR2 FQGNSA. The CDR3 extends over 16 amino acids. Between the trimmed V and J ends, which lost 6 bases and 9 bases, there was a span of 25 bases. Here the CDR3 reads CASRGPGGRAQETQYF. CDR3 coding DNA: TGTGCCAGCAGGGGCCCGGGGGGCAGGGCGCAAGAGACGCAGTATTTT.

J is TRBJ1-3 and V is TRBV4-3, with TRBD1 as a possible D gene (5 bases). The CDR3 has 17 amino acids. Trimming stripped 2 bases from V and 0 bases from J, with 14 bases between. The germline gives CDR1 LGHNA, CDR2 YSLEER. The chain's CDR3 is CASSQTDARVSGNTIYF. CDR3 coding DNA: TGCGCCAGCAGCCAAACCGATGCCAGGGTCTCTGGAAACACCATATATTTT.

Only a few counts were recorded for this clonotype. This chain's CDR3 is CASSLSSGAHYEQYF. Written as DNA, the CDR3 is TGTGCCAGCAGCTTATCTAGCGGGGCCCACTACGAGCAGTACTTC. The gene calls are TRBV7-6 and TRBJ2-7; TRBD2 matches 9 bases. The CDR3 runs 15 residues. Germline V gives CDR1 SGHVS, CDR2 FNYEAQ. J lost 3 bases, V lost 2 bases, and 5 bases had no gene match.

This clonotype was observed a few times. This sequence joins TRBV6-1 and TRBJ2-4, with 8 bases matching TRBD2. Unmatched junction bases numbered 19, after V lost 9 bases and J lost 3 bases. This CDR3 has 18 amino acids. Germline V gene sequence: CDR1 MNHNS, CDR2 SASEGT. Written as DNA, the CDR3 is TGTGCCAGTAAGCCCCTTATCCAGCGGGAGTACGTCAAAAACATTCAGTACTTC. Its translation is CASKPLIQREYVKNIQYF.

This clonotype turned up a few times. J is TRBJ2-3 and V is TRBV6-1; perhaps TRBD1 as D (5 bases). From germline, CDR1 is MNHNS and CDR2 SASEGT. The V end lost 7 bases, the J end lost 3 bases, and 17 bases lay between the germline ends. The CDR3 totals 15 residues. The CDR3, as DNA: TGTGCCAGCAAGCTATCCGACAGAGTAACAGATACGCAGTATTTT. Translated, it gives CASKLSDRVTDTQYF.

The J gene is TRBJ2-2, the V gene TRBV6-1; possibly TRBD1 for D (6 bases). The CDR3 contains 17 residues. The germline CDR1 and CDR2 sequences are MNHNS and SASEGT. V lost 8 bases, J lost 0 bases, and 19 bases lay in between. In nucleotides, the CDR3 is TGTGCCAGCTCCGCCGACGTACAGGGCGCGAACACCGGGGAGCTGTTTTTT. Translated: CASSADVQGANTGELFF.

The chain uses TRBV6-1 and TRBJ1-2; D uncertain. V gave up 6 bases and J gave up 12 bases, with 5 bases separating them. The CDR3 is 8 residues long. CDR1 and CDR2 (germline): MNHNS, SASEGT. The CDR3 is CASRGDTF. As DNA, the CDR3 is TGTGCCAGCAGGGGAGACACCTTC.

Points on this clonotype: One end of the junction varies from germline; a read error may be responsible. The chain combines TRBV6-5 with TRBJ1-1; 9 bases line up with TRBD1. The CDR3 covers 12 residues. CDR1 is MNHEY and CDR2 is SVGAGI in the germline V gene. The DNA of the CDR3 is TGTGCCAGCAGTTACCCCGGGACAGGGACCATATTT. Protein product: CASSYPGTGTIF.

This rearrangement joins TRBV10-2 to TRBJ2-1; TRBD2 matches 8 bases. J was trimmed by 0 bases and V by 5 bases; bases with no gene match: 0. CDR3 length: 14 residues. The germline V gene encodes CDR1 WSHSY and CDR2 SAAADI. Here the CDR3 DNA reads TGCGCCAGCAGTAGCGGGAGCTCCTACAATGAGCAGTTCTTC. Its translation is CASSSGSSYNEQFF.

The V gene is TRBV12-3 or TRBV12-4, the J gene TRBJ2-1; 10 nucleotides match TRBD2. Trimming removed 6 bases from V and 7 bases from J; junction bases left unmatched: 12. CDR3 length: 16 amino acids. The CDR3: CASRATRSGGGNEQFF. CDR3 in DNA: TGTGCCAGCAGGGCGACTCGGAGCGGGGGGGGGAATGAGCAGTTCTTC.

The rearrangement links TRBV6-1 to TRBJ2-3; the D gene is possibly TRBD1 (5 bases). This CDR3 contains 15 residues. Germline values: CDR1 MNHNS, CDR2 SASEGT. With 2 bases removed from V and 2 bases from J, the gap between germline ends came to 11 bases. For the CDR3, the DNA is TGTGCCAGCAGTGAAACGGCAGGGCCCACAGATACGCAGTATTTT. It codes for CASSETAGPTDTQYF.

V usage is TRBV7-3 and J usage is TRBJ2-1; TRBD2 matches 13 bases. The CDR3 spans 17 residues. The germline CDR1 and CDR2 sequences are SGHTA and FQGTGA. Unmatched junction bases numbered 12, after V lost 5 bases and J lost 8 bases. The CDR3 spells CASSPKTGLAGVHEQFF. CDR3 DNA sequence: TGTGCCAGCAGCCCAAAGACTGGACTAGCGGGAGTGCATGAGCAGTTCTTC.

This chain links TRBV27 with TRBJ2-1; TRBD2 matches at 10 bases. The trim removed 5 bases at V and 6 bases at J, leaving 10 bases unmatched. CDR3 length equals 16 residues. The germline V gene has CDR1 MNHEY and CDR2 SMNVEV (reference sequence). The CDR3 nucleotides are TGTGCCAGCAGTGCCTTCCTAGCGGGAGTCACCAATGAGCAGTTCTTC. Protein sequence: CASSAFLAGVTNEQFF.